These 29 T cell receptor beta chains were all obtained from the same sample, sequenced in a study of blood T cell repertoires in COVID-19. Some clones are missing from TCRdb's copy, which holds only in-frame ones; the method was immunoSEQ multiplex PCR. The top ten clones hold about a tenth of a sample with around 160,000 clones, 80% to 90% of them seen once. The material sequenced was peripheral blood. These receptors originate from a woman in her seventies with COVID-19, enrolled during active disease.

This sequence joins TRBV7-9 and TRBJ1-1; 9 positions agree with TRBD1. With V trimmed by 6 bases and J by 6 bases, 14 bases remained unmatched. The germline V gene has CDR1 SEHNR and CDR2 FQNEAQ (reference sequence). The CDR3 extends over 16 amino acids. The CDR3 nucleotides read TGTGCCAGCAGTGCTCCGGGACAGGGACCGACGGCTGAAGCTTTCTTT. Translated, it gives CASSAPGQGPTAEAFF.

The chain carries TRBV5-1 and TRBJ1-1, with 8 bases aligning to TRBD1. Germline V gene sequence: CDR1 SGHRS, CDR2 YFSETQ. The CDR3 has 17 amino acids. Trimming cost V 4 bases and J 0 bases; bases outside gene matches: 11. The DNA for the CDR3 is TGCGCCAGCAGCCCTCGCCCAGGGGGCATAATGAACACTGAAGCTTTCTTT. Translating gives CASSPRPGGIMNTEAFF.

The chain joins TRBV12-3 or TRBV12-4 to TRBJ1-1; D is possibly TRBD1 (5 bases). This CDR3 contains 13 residues. V shed 8 bases and J shed 7 bases, with 17 bases lying between them. The CDR3 sequence is CASGQRGDSEAFF. The CDR3 DNA reads TGTGCCAGCGGCCAACGGGGGGATAGTGAAGCTTTCTTT.

CDR3 in DNA: TGTGCCAGCAGTCGCCGGGACTTTAGCACAGATACGCAGTATTTT. It yields the protein CASSRRDFSTDTQYF. The chain joins TRBV2 to TRBJ2-3; perhaps TRBD2 as D (6 bases). The germline V gene has CDR1 SNHLY and CDR2 FYNNEI. The V end was cut by 5 bases, the J end by 0 bases, with 12 bases between. CDR3 length: 15 residues.

The chain has TRBV3-1 (or the pseudogene TRBV3-2) and TRBJ2-3, with 15 bases that match TRBD2. CDR1 and CDR2 (germline): LGHDT, YNNKEL (reference sequence). The length of the CDR3 is 18 residues. V was clipped by 4 bases and J by 2 bases; unmatched bases: 7. The CDR3 is CASSRTSGGATYTDTQYF. Written as DNA, the CDR3 is TGTGCCAGCAGCCGGACTAGCGGGGGGGCGACTTACACAGATACGCAGTATTTT.

The rearrangement uses TRBV5-6 and TRBJ1-5; maybe TRBD1 (5 bases). The germline V gene has CDR1 SGHDT and CDR2 YYEEEE. V dropped 1 base and J dropped 7 bases, with 18 bases sitting between them. This CDR3 is 16 amino acids long. CDR3 nucleotide sequence: TGTGCCAGCAGCTTGAGTAGGGGAGGGTTGAGGCAGCCCCAGCATTTT. Translating it yields CASSLSRGGLRQPQHF.

The V gene is TRBV11-2, the J gene TRBJ2-5; 8 bases align to TRBD2. The CDR3 loop spans 17 amino acids. Germline CDR1 and CDR2: SGHAT and FQNNGV. J gave up 2 bases and V 3 bases, and 11 bases lay outside the gene matches. The CDR3 DNA is TGTGCCAGCAGCTTTTTTCGTCGGGGGGGCCAGCAAGAGACCCAGTACTTC. Protein product: CASSFFRRGGQQETQYF.

The chain couples TRBV14 to TRBJ1-6, with D possibly matching TRBD1 (6 bases). The CDR3 contains 14 residues. Germline CDR1 SGHDN, CDR2 FVKESK. Trimming stripped 3 bases from V and 4 bases from J, with 7 bases between. The CDR3 DNA reads TGTGCCAGCAGCCAGAGGGGGTATAATTCACCCCTCCACTTT. This codes for CASSQRGYNSPLHF.

The chain is built from TRBV6-5 and TRBJ2-5; maybe TRBD2 (5 bases). Germline assignment: CDR1 MNHEY and CDR2 SVGAGI. The CDR3 consists of 15 residues. Trimming took 3 bases from V and 5 from J, leaving 16 bases between them. The CDR3 loop reads CASSYLGGIFETQYF. In nucleotides, the CDR3 is TGTGCCAGCAGTTATCTAGGAGGAATTTTTGAGACCCAGTACTTC.

The chain carries TRBV2 and TRBJ1-5; D is undetermined. The germline V gene has CDR1 SNHLY and CDR2 FYNNEI. The V and J ends lost 4 bases and 0 bases respectively, with 10 bases between them. The CDR3 contains 15 residues. The CDR3 DNA reads as TGTGCCAGCAGTGTGAGCCGAGATAGCAATCAGCCCCAGCATTTT. Translation gives CASSVSRDSNQPQHF.

The rearrangement links TRBV5-4 to TRBJ2-2; TRBD2 aligns across 8 bases. J was trimmed by 4 bases and V by 3 bases; bases with no gene match: 11. This CDR3 spans 17 amino acids. From germline, CDR1 is SGHNT and CDR2 YYREEE (reference sequence). CDR3 DNA: TGTGCCAGCAGCTCCCAGTACGGACTAGCCGTCACCGGGGAGCTGTTTTTT. Encoded protein: CASSSQYGLAVTGELFF.

The gene calls are TRBV9 and TRBJ2-3, with TRBD2 as a possible D gene (6 bases). Trimming took off 4 bases at V and 2 bases at J, with 11 bases between the two ends. CDR1 and CDR2 (germline): SGDLS, YYNGEE. CDR3 length equals 14 residues. CDR3 sequence reads: CASSFRESTDTQYF. The CDR3 DNA follows: TGTGCCAGCAGCTTCCGGGAGTCCACAGATACGCAGTATTTT.

The V gene is TRBV6-5, the J gene TRBJ2-3, with TRBD2 identical over 11 bases. Germline-derived CDR1 and CDR2 are MNHEY and SVGAGI. The junction had 5 bases not matched to a gene; V was cut back by 6 bases and J by 3 bases. The CDR3 has 15 residues. The CDR3 sequence is CASSHGTSGTDTQYF. The CDR3 bases are TGTGCCAGCAGCCACGGGACTAGCGGAACAGATACGCAGTATTTT.

The CDR3 here is CAGSRTSGGTDTQYF. The CDR3 DNA sequence: TGTGCCGGTTCCCGTACTAGCGGGGGGACAGATACGCAGTATTTT. The gene calls are TRBV9 and TRBJ2-3; 12 bases are a match to TRBD2. CDR1 and CDR2 from the germline V gene are SGDLS and YYNGEE. This CDR3 spans 15 amino acids. Trimming removed 10 bases from V and 3 bases from J; junction bases left unmatched: 9.

This chain links TRBV2 with TRBJ1-6; 7 bases are shared with TRBD1. This CDR3 comprises 16 residues. V was pared by 6 bases and J by 0 bases, with 5 bases of the junction left unmatched. Per the germline V gene, CDR1 is SNHLY and CDR2 is FYNNEI. The CDR3 DNA reads as TGTGCCAGCAGCTGGGACAGTCCCTCCTATAATTCACCCCTCCACTTT. Translation gives CASSWDSPSYNSPLHF.

A single count supports this clone. The chain carries TRBV4-1 and TRBJ1-4; D possibly corresponds to TRBD1 (6 bases). This CDR3 comprises 15 residues. Germline values: CDR1 MGHRA, CDR2 YSYEKL. V was cut by 0 bases and J by 7 bases, with 12 bases left in between. The CDR3 here is CASSQEVRGGEKLFF. For the CDR3, the DNA is TGCGCCAGCAGCCAAGAGGTCAGGGGTGGTGAAAAACTGTTTTTT.

The rearrangement joins TRBV5-5 to TRBJ1-5; 10 nucleotides agree with TRBD1. The CDR3 is 16 residues long. With 4 bases clipped from V and 6 bases from J, the junction kept 10 bases outside the gene matches. Looked up from germline, CDR1 is SGHKS and CDR2 is YYEKEE (reference sequence). The CDR3 is CASSGSTGGTGQPQHF. CDR3 bases: TGTGCCAGCAGCGGGTCGACAGGGGGCACGGGTCAGCCCCAGCATTTT.

This chain links TRBV6-5 with TRBJ1-3; no definite D call. Trimming took off 2 bases at V and 8 bases at J, with 19 bases between the two ends. CDR1 is MNHEY and CDR2 is SVGAGI in the germline V gene. The CDR3 is made up of 16 amino acids. This CDR3 reads CASSYPPFAREDTIYF. The CDR3 DNA reads as TGTGCCAGCAGTTACCCGCCGTTTGCCCGAGAGGACACCATATATTTT.

The rearrangement joins TRBV7-2 to TRBJ1-5; D perhaps matches TRBD1 (6 bases). V lost 5 bases to trimming and J lost 3 bases, with 14 bases between them. In germline, CDR1 is SGHTA, CDR2 FQGNSA. This CDR3 spans 15 amino acids. CDR3 residues: CASSLGDIPNQPQHF. The CDR3 DNA sequence: TGTGCCAGCAGCCTAGGGGACATCCCCAATCAGCCCCAGCATTTT.

V usage is TRBV28 and J usage is TRBJ1-1; D is uncertain. The CDR3 consists of 11 residues. CDR1 is MDHEN and CDR2 is SYDVKM in the germline V gene. Trimming removed 5 bases at V and 10 bases at J, with 11 bases between. The CDR3 sequence is CASSLNGRAFF. In nucleotides, the CDR3 is TGTGCCAGCAGTCTAAATGGGAGAGCTTTCTTT.

This chain links TRBV10-3 with TRBJ1-1; TRBD1 aligns across 9 bases. V lost 4 bases and J lost 1; bases outside the gene matches: 1. The CDR3 length is 14 residues. The germline gives CDR1 ENHRY, CDR2 SYGVKD. CDR3 in DNA: TGTGCCATCAGTGCGACAGGGGGGAACACTGAAGCTTTCTTT. It specifies CAISATGGNTEAFF.

The chain has TRBV19 and TRBJ1-4, with TRBD1 identical over 9 bases. CDR3 size: 14 residues. J was trimmed by 5 bases and V by 5 bases; bases with no gene match: 3. Germline lookup yields CDR1 LNHDA and CDR2 SQIVND (reference sequence). This CDR3 reads CASSLGQGNEKLFF. CDR3 nucleotides: TGTGCCAGTAGTTTAGGACAGGGGAATGAAAAACTGTTTTTT.

The V and J genes are TRBV7-2 and TRBJ1-1, with unresolved D. V lost 5 bases, J lost 2 bases, and 12 bases lay in between. CDR3 length: 14 residues. CDR1 SGHTA and CDR2 FQGNSA come from the germline V gene. The CDR3 loop reads CASSPGPGNTEAFF. The CDR3 DNA follows: TGTGCCAGCAGCCCCGGACCGGGAAACACTGAAGCTTTCTTT.

The chain recombines TRBV5-8 with TRBJ1-4; the D is unclear. V was trimmed by 0 bases and J by 8 bases, leaving 8 bases between them. Looked up from germline, CDR1 is SGHTS and CDR2 is YDEGEE. The CDR3 has 13 residues. This CDR3 reads CASSLDRAEKLFF. The CDR3 nucleotides are TGTGCCAGCAGCTTGGACCGCGCAGAAAAACTGTTTTTT.

This chain joins TRBV11-1 and TRBJ2-3; a weak D match, TRBD2 (5 bases). V lost 4 bases and J 6 bases, leaving 11 bases between the germline ends. Germline lookup yields CDR1 SGHAT and CDR2 FQDESV (reference sequence). The CDR3 loop spans 13 amino acids. CDR3 amino acids: CASSYRLTDTQYF. The DNA for the CDR3 is TGTGCCAGCAGCTATCGACTAACGGATACGCAGTATTTT. Full variable domain (remainder filled in from reference TRBV11-1 and TRBJ2-3): EAEVAQSPRYKITEKSQAVAFWCDPISGHATLYWYRQILGQGPELLVQFQDESVVDDSQLPKDRFSAERLKGVDSTLKIQPAELGDSAMYLCASSYRLTDTQYFGPGTRLTVL.

The chain joins TRBV9 to TRBJ1-1, with 8 bases aligning to TRBD1. Trimming at V came to 3 bases and at J to 6 bases, leaving 7 bases not matched to a gene. This CDR3 is 14 amino acids long. The germline V gene has CDR1 SGDLS and CDR2 YYNGEE. The CDR3 region is CASSASGQGAEAFF. The CDR3 nucleotides read TGTGCCAGCAGCGCGAGTGGACAGGGTGCTGAAGCTTTCTTT. Full variable domain (missing parts from reference TRBV9 and TRBJ1-1): DSGVTQTPKHLITATGQRVTLRCSPRSGDLSVYWYQQSLDQGLQFLIQYYNGEERAKGNILERFSAQQFPDLHSELNLSSLELGDSALYFCASSASGQGAEAFFGQGTRLTVV.

For this clone: The junction departs from germline at one end; a sequencing error may be responsible. The J gene is TRBJ1-4, the V gene TRBV18; 8 nucleotides align to TRBD1. The CDR3 is 12 amino acids. From germline, CDR1 is KGHSH and CDR2 LQKENI. The CDR3 loop reads CASSPAGGPPLF. The CDR3 DNA follows: TGTGCCAGCTCACCAGCAGGGGGCCCCCCGCTTTTT.

The rearrangement uses TRBV4-1 and TRBJ1-6; TRBD1 matches 8 bases. The CDR3 spans 16 residues. V gave up 1 base and J gave up 10 bases; unmatched junction bases: 9. CDR1 is MGHRA, CDR2 YSYEKL, per germline. CDR3 nucleotides: TGCGCCAGCAGCCAAGGCTGGACAGGGCCTGAGTCACCCCTCCACTTT. This encodes CASSQGWTGPESPLHF.

CDR3 DNA sequence: TGTGCCAGCAGTTTCTTCCGGGATCGGGAGACCCAGTACTTC. Its protein is CASSFFRDRETQYF. This sequence joins TRBV28 and TRBJ2-5, with D tentatively TRBD2 (5 bases). V shed 3 bases and J shed 5 bases, with 13 bases lying between them. Germline V gene sequence: CDR1 MDHEN, CDR2 SYDVKM. There are 14 residues in the CDR3.